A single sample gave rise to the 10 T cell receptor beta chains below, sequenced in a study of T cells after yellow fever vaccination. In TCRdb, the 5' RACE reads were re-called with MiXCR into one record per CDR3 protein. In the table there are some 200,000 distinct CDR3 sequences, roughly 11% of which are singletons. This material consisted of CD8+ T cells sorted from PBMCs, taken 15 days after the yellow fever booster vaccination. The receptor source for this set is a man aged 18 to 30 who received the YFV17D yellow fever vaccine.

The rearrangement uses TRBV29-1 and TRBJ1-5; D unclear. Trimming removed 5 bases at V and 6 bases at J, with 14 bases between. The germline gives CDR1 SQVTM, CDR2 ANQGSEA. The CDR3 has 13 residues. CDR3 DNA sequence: TGCAGCGTTTGGCTCGAGGGTAGTCAGCCCCAGCATTTT. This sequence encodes CSVWLEGSQPQHF.

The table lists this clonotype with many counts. The CDR3 DNA sequence: TGTGCCAGCAGCGTAGGAGGCAACACAGATACGCAGTATTTT. It translates to CASSVGGNTDTQYF. J is TRBJ2-3 and V is TRBV9, with unresolved D. CDR1 is SGDLS and CDR2 is YYNGEE in the germline V gene. Trimming removed 0 bases at V and 2 bases at J, with 7 bases between. The CDR3 totals 14 residues.

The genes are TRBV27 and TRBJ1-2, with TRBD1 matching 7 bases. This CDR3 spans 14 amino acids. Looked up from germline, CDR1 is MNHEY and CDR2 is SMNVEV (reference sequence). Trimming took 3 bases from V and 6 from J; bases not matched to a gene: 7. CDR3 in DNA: TGTGCCAGCAGTTTCCTTCAGGGGGTGGATGGCTACACCTTC. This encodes CASSFLQGVDGYTF.

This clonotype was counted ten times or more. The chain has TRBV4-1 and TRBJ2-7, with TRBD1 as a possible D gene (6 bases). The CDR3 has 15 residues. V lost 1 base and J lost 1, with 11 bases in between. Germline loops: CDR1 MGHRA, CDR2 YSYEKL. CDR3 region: CASSQVPGQSYEQYF. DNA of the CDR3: TGCGCCAGCAGCCAAGTCCCCGGACAGTCCTACGAGCAGTACTTC.

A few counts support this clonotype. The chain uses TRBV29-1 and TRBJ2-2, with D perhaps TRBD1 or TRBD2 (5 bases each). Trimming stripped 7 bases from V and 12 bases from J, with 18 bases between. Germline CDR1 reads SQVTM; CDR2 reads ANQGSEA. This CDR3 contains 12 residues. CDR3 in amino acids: CSAIGTTGKLFF. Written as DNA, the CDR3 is TGCAGCGCCATCGGGACCACAGGAAAGCTGTTTTTT.

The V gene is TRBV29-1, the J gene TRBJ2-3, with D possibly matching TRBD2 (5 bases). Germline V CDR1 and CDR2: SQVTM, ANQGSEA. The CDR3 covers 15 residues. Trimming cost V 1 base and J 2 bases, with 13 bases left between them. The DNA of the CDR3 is TGCAGCGTTGAAGGAGTTGGACTTTCCACAGATACGCAGTATTTT. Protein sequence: CSVEGVGLSTDTQYF.

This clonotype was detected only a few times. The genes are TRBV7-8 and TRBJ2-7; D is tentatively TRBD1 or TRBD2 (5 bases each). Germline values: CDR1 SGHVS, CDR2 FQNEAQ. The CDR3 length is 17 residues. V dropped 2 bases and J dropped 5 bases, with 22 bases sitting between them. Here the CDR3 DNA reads TGTGCCAGCAGCTTAACGTCTCGTCCCGGGACCGGGGACGAGCAGTACGTC. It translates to CASSLTSRPGTGDEQYV.

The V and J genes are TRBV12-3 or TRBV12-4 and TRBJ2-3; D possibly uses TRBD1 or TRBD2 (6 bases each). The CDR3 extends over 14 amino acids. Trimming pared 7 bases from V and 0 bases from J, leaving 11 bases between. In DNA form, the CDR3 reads TGTGCCAGCAAGGGGGGCCGGAGCACAGATACGCAGTATTTT. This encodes CASKGGRSTDTQYF.

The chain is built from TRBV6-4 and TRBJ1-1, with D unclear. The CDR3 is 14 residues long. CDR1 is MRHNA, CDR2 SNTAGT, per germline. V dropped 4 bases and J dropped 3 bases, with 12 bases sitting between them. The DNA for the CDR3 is TGTGCCAGCAGTGTACGGGTCGGGGACACTGAAGCTTTCTTT. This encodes CASSVRVGDTEAFF.

In DNA form, the CDR3 reads TGTGCCAGCAGTTACTCGATTGGGACAGGGGTCGCCTACGAGCAGTACGTC. Translated, it gives CASSYSIGTGVAYEQYV. The V gene is TRBV6-2 or TRBV6-3, the J gene TRBJ2-7, with 10 bases lining up with TRBD1. The V gene end was trimmed by 0 bases and the J gene end by 2 bases; junction bases not matched to a gene: 7. The CDR3 contains 17 residues. Germline-derived CDR1 and CDR2 are MNHEY and SVGEGT.